This T cell receptor beta chain was profiled in a study of post-analysis software for immune sequencing data. At the level of the study: Patients with relapsing-remitting, secondary progressive and progressive-relapsing multiple sclerosis courses were all represented. Study-wide points: Five or six TRBV segments appeared more often in patients than in controls, and TRBV5-6, TRBV5-1 and TRBV20-1 were among these. The F measure placed samples prepared in the same batch into strongly shared clusters. There was significantly lower normalized Chao1 diversity in multiple sclerosis patients than in controls.

In its sample, this clonotype was seen many times. Its target is not known. This CDR3 is 14 amino acids long. V gave up 6 bases and J gave up 0 bases; unmatched junction bases: 3. The germline CDR1 and CDR2 sequences are DFQATT and SNEGSKA (reference sequence). Unique molecular identifiers featured in each of the TCR beta cDNA libraries. Each batch of roughly 1 to 11 million T cells produced some 450,000 cDNA molecules. TCRdb independently ran MiXCR on the PCR reads; one entry per CDR3 protein. The sample holds hundreds of thousands of distinct CDR3 sequences, roughly a third seen once. Sequencing input: blood. J is TRBJ2-3 and V is TRBV20-1; 10 bases are shared with TRBD2. The receptor was isolated from a girl aged 5 to 17 with multiple sclerosis. The CDR3 sequence: CSAETSGSTDTQYF. CDR3 in DNA: TGCAGTGCAGAGACTAGCGGGAGCACAGATACGCAGTATTTT.